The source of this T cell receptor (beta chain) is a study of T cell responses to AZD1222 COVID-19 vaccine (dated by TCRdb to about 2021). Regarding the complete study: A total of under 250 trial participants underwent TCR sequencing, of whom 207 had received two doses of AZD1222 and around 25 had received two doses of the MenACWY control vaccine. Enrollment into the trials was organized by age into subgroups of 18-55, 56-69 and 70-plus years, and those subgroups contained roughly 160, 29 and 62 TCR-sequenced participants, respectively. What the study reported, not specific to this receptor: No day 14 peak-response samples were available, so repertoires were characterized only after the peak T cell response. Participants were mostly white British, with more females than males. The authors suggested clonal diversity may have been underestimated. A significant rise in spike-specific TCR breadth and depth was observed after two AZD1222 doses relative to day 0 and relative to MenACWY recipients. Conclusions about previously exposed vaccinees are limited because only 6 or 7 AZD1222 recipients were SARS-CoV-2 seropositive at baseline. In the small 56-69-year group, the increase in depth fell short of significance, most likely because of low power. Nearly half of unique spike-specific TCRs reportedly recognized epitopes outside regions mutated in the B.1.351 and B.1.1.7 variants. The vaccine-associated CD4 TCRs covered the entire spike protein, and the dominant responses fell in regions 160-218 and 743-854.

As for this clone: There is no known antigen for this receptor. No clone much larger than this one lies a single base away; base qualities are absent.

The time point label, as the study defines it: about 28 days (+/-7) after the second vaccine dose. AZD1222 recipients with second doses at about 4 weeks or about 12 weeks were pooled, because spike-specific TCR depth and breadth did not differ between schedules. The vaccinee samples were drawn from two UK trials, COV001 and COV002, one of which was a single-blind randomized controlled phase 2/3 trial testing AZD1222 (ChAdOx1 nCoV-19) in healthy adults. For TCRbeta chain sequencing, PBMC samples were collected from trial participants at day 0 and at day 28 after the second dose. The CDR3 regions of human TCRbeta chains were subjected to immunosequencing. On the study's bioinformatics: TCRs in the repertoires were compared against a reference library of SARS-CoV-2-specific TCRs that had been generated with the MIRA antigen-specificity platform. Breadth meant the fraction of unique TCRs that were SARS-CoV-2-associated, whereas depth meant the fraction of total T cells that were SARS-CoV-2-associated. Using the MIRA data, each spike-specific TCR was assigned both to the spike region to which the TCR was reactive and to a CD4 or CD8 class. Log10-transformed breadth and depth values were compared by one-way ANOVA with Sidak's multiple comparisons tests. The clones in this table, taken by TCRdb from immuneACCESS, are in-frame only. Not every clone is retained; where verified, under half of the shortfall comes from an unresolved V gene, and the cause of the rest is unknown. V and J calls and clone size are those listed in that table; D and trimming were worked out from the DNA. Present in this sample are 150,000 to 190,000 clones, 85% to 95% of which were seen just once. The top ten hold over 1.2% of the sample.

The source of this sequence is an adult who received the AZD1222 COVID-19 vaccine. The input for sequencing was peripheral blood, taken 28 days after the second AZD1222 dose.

CDR3 sequence: CASGPTGAIDPRGYF. The nucleotide sequence reads TGTGCTAGTGGCCCGACCGGGGCGATTGATCCTAGGGGGTACTTC. The rearranged segments are TRBV12-5 and TRBJ2-5; the D segment might be TRBD1 or TRBD2, since each matches 5 bases. The CDR3 covers 15 residues, taking in both the cysteine and the phenylalanine. Of all the DNA, just the CDR3 is kept, 45 bases in frame from base 1. Based on the germline V gene, the CDR1 and CDR2 sequences are LGHNT and FRNRAP. V drops 6 bases and J drops 13 bases, leaving 27 bases in between.